The present T cell receptor (beta chain) was sequenced within a study of T cell responses to AZD1222 COVID-19 vaccine. Of note for this clone: Antigen unknown.

The V gene's germline CDR1 is SGHDT and CDR2 YYEEEE. V was trimmed by 2 bases and J by 5 bases, leaving 13 bases between them. The CDR3 sequence is 14 residues long. Assay: immunoSEQ multiplex PCR; the TCRdb copy retains only in-frame clones and omits some. Here the sample spans some 150,000 clones, more than 85% being singletons. Notes on the study in general: The study found vaccine-associated CD4 TCRs spanning spike, dominant at 160-218 and 743-854. At baseline, just a handful of AZD1222 recipients tested seropositive.

This receptor was identified in an adult in good health. This chain joins TRBV5-6 and TRBJ1-1; possible D gene TRBD1, 5 bases. The material sequenced was peripheral blood, taken on day 0 of MenACWY control vaccination. CDR3 sequence: CASSFEYQGTEAFF. The DNA for the CDR3 is TGTGCCAGCAGCTTTGAGTACCAGGGAACTGAAGCTTTCTTT.